This T cell receptor beta chain was retrieved from a study of T cell responses to AZD1222 COVID-19 vaccine. The CDR3 contains 13 residues. CDR1 is SGHNT and CDR2 is YYREEE in the germline V gene (reference sequence). Trimming took 5 bases from V and 7 from J; bases not matched to a gene: 8. About this clone: Antigen: not known.

Data came from immunoSEQ multiplex PCR; TCRdb stores just in-frame clones and leaves some out. The profile shows some 130,000 clones, roughly 80% of them singletons. Study results and limitations: A rise in Spike-specific TCR breadth and depth followed two AZD1222 doses. Mostly white British, mostly female donors; authors suggested clonal diversity may be underestimated.

The chain joins TRBV5-4 to TRBJ1-2; 7 nucleotides line up with TRBD1. Sample: peripheral blood, taken on day 0 of AZD1222 vaccination. The receptor was derived from an adult in good health. For the CDR3, the DNA is TGTGCCAGCAGTTCGAAAGACAGGGTTGGCTACACCTTC. Amino acids: CASSSKDRVGYTF.